This entry concerns a single TCR beta chain. What it recognizes is unknown. The data were produced by immunoSEQ multiplex PCR, yet TCRdb's version contains in-frame clones alone and is incomplete. The table has tens of thousands of clones, around 94% seen once; the top ten hold under 4%. The entry originates in a study of cytomegalovirus exposure and HLA in healthy donors. About the research overall: The 120 or so validation repertoires were produced on the same platform as the 670 or so repertoires of the first cohort. This was reported in a later analysis.

The CDR3 consists of 18 residues. Germline V gene data show CDR1 as MDHEN and CDR2 as SYDVKM. V lost 5 bases and J lost 3; bases outside the gene matches: 14. General observations from the study: TCR beta chains numbering some 150 were designated cytomegalovirus-associated. In vitro testing confirmed three CMV-associated chains as specific for CMV antigens.

The genes are TRBV28 and TRBJ1-3, with TRBD1 matching 9 bases. Sequencing input: PBMCs. The origin of this receptor is a woman younger than 35 in good health and CMV-seropositive. The CDR3 region is CASSTLRDRERSGNTIYF. The CDR3 nucleotides are TGTGCCAGCAGTACTCTGCGGGACAGGGAAAGGAGTGGAAACACCATATATTTT.